This entry lists 27 T cell receptor beta chains sequenced from one sample in a study of blood T cells in healthy people across ages. Sample-barcoded 5' priming and a J-beta primer mix drove a second PCR of about 7 to 11 cycles. Via MiXCR, TCRdb re-called the 5' RACE reads, giving one row per CDR3 protein. In the table there are 600,000 to 800,000 distinct CDR3 sequences, 52% of which are singletons. The sample comprised blood. These receptors originate from a woman over 75 in good health.

The rearrangement links TRBV29-1 to TRBJ2-5; perhaps TRBD2 as D (5 bases). TRBJ2-7 matches the DNA end more closely, so the J call is doubtful. CDR1 SQVTM and CDR2 ANQGSEA come from the germline V gene. The CDR3 runs to 11 residues. CDR3 sequence (DNA): TGCAGCGTTGGGATGCGGGACGAGCAGTACTTC. The encoded protein is CSVGMRDEQYF.

Turning to this clonotype: With a much larger clone just one base away, this may be a read error. V is TRBV3-1 and J is TRBJ2-5; 15 nucleotides agree with TRBD2. This CDR3 is 15 amino acids long. CDR1 LGHDT and CDR2 YNNKEL come from the germline V gene (reference sequence). In DNA form, the CDR3 reads TGTGCCAGCAGGGGACTAGCGGGGGGACAAGAGACCCAGGACTTC. The encoded protein is CASRGLAGGQETQDF.

This clonotype was recorded many times. The V and J genes are TRBV5-5 and TRBJ2-7; maybe TRBD1 (5 bases). CDR1 SGHKS and CDR2 YYEKEE come from the germline V gene (reference sequence). The CDR3 is 15 residues long. Deletions cut 0 bases from V and 3 bases from J, with 13 bases between. CDR3 sequence (DNA): TGTGCCAGCAGCTTGGCCCAGGGTGTTGGCTACGAGCAGTACTTC. Amino acid sequence: CASSLAQGVGYEQYF.

This clonotype was detected only a few times. This could be a read error, since a much larger clone is one nucleotide away. The rearrangement joins TRBV4-2 to TRBJ2-1; D remains ambiguous. TRBJ2-7 matches the DNA end more closely, so the J call is doubtful. This CDR3 has 18 residues. The germline V gene encodes CDR1 LGHNA and CDR2 YNFKEQ. CDR3 loop: CASSQDPLGISSYNEQYF. The CDR3 nucleotides are TGTGCCAGCAGCCAAGATCCTCTAGGGATAAGCTCCTACAATGAGCAGTACTTC.

CDR3 in DNA: TGCAGTGCTAGAGTGGCACTAGCGCCTCAAGAGACCCAGTACTTC. Amino acids: CSARVALAPQETQYF. This rearrangement joins TRBV20-1 to TRBJ2-5; 7 bases map to TRBD2. The CDR3 covers 15 residues. CDR1 and CDR2 (germline): DFQATT, SNEGSKA (reference sequence). The J segment lost 2 bases and the V segment lost 1 base, leaving 7 bases of the junction unmatched.

The V call is TRBV7-2, the J call TRBJ2-7, with a tentative D call TRBD1 (5 bases). The end of the DNA fits TRBJ2-4 better, so the J call may be wrong. Germline CDR1 reads SGHTA; CDR2 reads FQGNSA. This CDR3 contains 17 residues. The CDR3 sequence is CASSLAAAGLTKNIQYF. CDR3 nucleotide sequence: TGTGCCAGCAGCTTAGCGGCAGCAGGGCTAACCAAAAACATTCAGTACTTC.

This rearrangement joins TRBV4-3 to TRBJ2-5; a possible D gene is TRBD2 (6 bases). This CDR3 comprises 15 residues. V shed 6 bases and J shed 3 bases, with 17 bases lying between them. The germline V gene has CDR1 LGHNA and CDR2 YSLEER. The CDR3 sequence: CASRRSRGLEETQYF. In DNA form, the CDR3 reads TGCGCCAGCAGACGCTCGCGGGGTTTGGAAGAGACCCAGTACTTC.

The CDR3 sequence: CASSFTVNSYEQYF. CDR3 sequence (DNA): TGCGCCAGCAGCTTCACAGTGAACTCCTACGAGCAGTACTTC. The chain joins TRBV5-1 to TRBJ2-7; D gene uncertain. In germline, CDR1 is SGHRS, CDR2 YFSETQ. This CDR3 has 14 amino acids. Trimming removed 2 bases from V and 0 bases from J, with 9 bases in between.

V and J are TRBV28 and TRBJ2-7; 8 nucleotides line up with TRBD2. V shed 6 bases and J 7 bases; nucleotides not matched to a gene: 26. The CDR3 spans 19 residues. Germline assignment: CDR1 MDHEN and CDR2 SYDVKM. The CDR3 DNA sequence: TGTGCCAGCAGAACCACCTCCGGCCTTAGCGGGGACCCCCTTTGGGAGCAGTACTTC. It codes for CASRTTSGLSGDPLWEQYF.

The chain is built from TRBV7-9 and TRBJ2-1; 13 nucleotides agree with TRBD2. Germline CDR1 reads SEHNR; CDR2 reads FQNEAQ (reference sequence). The CDR3 sequence is 17 residues long. The V segment lost 1 base and the J segment 4 bases; nucleotides outside the gene matches: 4. The CDR3 DNA reads as TGTGCCAGCAGCTTAGGACTAGCGGGGGGACTTTACAATGAGCAGTTCTTC. Its translation is CASSLGLAGGLYNEQFF. Complete variable domain (other parts from reference TRBV7-9 and TRBJ2-1): DTGVSQNPRHKITKRGQNVTFRCDPISEHNRLYWYRQTLGQGPEFLTYFQNEAQLEKSRLLSDRFSAERPKGSFSTLEIQRTEQGDSAMYLCASSLGLAGGLYNEQFFGPGTRLTVL.

The chain has TRBV12-3 or TRBV12-4 and TRBJ1-1, with D hard to call. This CDR3 comprises 12 residues. Trimming left V 5 bases short and J 5 bases short, with 9 bases between. DNA of the CDR3: TGTGCCAGCAGTCGTCAAGGGACTGAAGCTTTCTTT. It yields the protein CASSRQGTEAFF.

The J gene is TRBJ1-1, the V gene TRBV5-1; 7 bases are shared with TRBD1. Germline assignment: CDR1 SGHRS and CDR2 YFSETQ. There are 14 residues in the CDR3. Unmatched junction bases numbered 5, after V lost 3 bases and J lost 3 bases. CDR3 nucleotide sequence: TGCGCCAGCAGCTCACGACAGGGTGACACTGAAGCTTTCTTT. Encoded protein: CASSSRQGDTEAFF. The complete variable domain, with remaining parts taken from reference TRBV5-1 and TRBJ1-1, reads KAGVTQTPRYLIKTRGQQVTLSCSPISGHRSVSWYQQTPGQGLQFLFEYFSETQRNKGNFPGRFSGRQFSNSRSEMNVSTLELGDSALYLCASSSRQGDTEAFFGQGTRLTVV.

This clonotype has ten or more counts. V is TRBV27 and J is TRBJ1-5; no clear D. Deletions cut 6 bases from V and 0 bases from J, with 6 bases between. The CDR3 extends over 13 amino acids. Germline CDR1 and CDR2: MNHEY and SMNVEV (reference sequence). The DNA of the CDR3 is TGTGCCAGCAGCTTGGGTAGCAATCAGCCCCAGCATTTT. It encodes CASSLGSNQPQHF.

Remarks on this clonotype: Germline and junction disagree at one end, which may indicate a read error. CDR3 bases: TGTGCCGGCAGCTTCCGGGACAGGGGGCAGGAGGCCCAGTACTTC. As protein: CAGSFRDRGQEAQYF. The chain uses TRBV7-8 and TRBJ2-5; TRBD1 matches 12 bases. CDR3 size: 15 residues. The germline V gene encodes CDR1 SGHVS and CDR2 FQNEAQ.

This chain links TRBV6-2 or TRBV6-3 with TRBJ2-6, with no clear D. V was cut by 7 bases and J by 1 base, with 5 bases left in between. This CDR3 is built from 13 residues. In germline, CDR1 is MNHEY, CDR2 SVGEGT. In DNA, the CDR3 is TGTGCCAGCACCAATTCTGGGGCCAACGTCCTGACTTTC. Its translation is CASTNSGANVLTF.

Details on this clonotype: One end of the junction is discordant with germline, which a read error may explain. V and J are TRBV5-1 and TRBJ2-3; D is perhaps TRBD2 (6 bases). The CDR3 has 14 residues. From germline, CDR1 is SGHRS and CDR2 YFSETQ. CDR3 coding DNA: TGCGCCAGCAGCTTGGTGGACTACACAGATACGCAGTATTTC. Translation gives CASSLVDYTDTQYF. The whole variable domain, filled in from reference TRBV5-1 and TRBJ2-3, reads KAGVTQTPRYLIKTRGQQVTLSCSPISGHRSVSWYQQTPGQGLQFLFEYFSETQRNKGNFPGRFSGRQFSNSRSEMNVSTLELGDSALYLCASSLVDYTDTQYFGPGTRLTVL.

This clonotype came up a few times. The chain joins TRBV27 to TRBJ2-7; no firm D call. V dropped 5 bases and J dropped 0 bases, with 14 bases sitting between them. From germline, CDR1 is MNHEY and CDR2 SMNVEV (reference sequence). The CDR3 spans 15 residues. The CDR3 nucleotides are TGTGCCAGCAGTAGTTTGGGGAAGGCCTCCTACGAGCAGTACTTC. It yields the protein CASSSLGKASYEQYF.

V gene TRBV3-1 combines with J gene TRBJ2-3; D is perhaps TRBD2 (6 bases). CDR3 length equals 17 residues. Germline values: CDR1 LGHDT, CDR2 YNNKEL (reference sequence). Deletions cut 1 base from V and 0 bases from J, with 14 bases between. CDR3 coding DNA: TGTGCCAGCAGCCAAGTTGGCGGGGCAACTAGCACAGATACGCAGTATTTT. Amino acids: CASSQVGGATSTDTQYF.

This clonotype has more than one count but fewer than ten. This sequence joins TRBV19 and TRBJ2-1, with TRBD2 as a possible D gene (5 bases). V lost 5 bases and J lost 6, with 8 bases in between. Germline CDR1 and CDR2: LNHDA and SQIVND (reference sequence). The CDR3 is made up of 12 amino acids. CDR3 in amino acids: CASSQRVNEQFF. The CDR3 bases are TGTGCCAGTAGTCAGAGGGTCAATGAGCAGTTCTTC.

As concerns this clonotype: A much larger clone lies a single base off, so this may be a read error. V is TRBV7-2 and J is TRBJ2-5; 9 nucleotides match TRBD1. CDR1 and CDR2 (germline): SGHTA, FQGNSA. The CDR3 has 15 amino acids. The V segment lost 7 bases and the J segment 11 bases; nucleotides outside the gene matches: 17. CDR3 in amino acids: CASNLGQGLNNEQYF. The CDR3 DNA sequence: TGTGCCAGCAACTTGGGACAGGGACTGAACAATGAGCAGTACTTC.

The rearrangement joins TRBV11-2 to TRBJ2-4, with a possible D match to TRBD1 (5 bases). Trimming cost V 3 bases and J 2 bases, with 8 bases left between them. The CDR3 consists of 14 residues. The V gene's germline CDR1 is SGHAT and CDR2 FQNNGV. The DNA for the CDR3 is TGTGCCAGCAGCTTGGGGCAAACCAAAAACATTCAGTACTTC. Protein sequence: CASSLGQTKNIQYF.

Concerning this clonotype: Given a much more abundant clone one base away, this may be a read error. The chain recombines TRBV6-6 with TRBJ2-1; D is perhaps TRBD2 (6 bases). The germline V gene has CDR1 MNHNY and CDR2 SVGAGI (reference sequence). The CDR3 length is 16 residues. The CDR3 reads CAGSFLPGGNTNEQFF. The CDR3 nucleotides are TGTGCCGGCAGTTTCCTTCCTGGGGGGAACACAAATGAGCAGTTCTTC.

The chain uses TRBV10-3 and TRBJ2-7; D possibly corresponds to TRBD1 (5 bases). The germline V gene has CDR1 ENHRY and CDR2 SYGVKD. The CDR3 runs to 14 residues. Trimming took off 3 bases at V and 3 bases at J, with 12 bases between the two ends. CDR3 in amino acids: CAISEGALSYEQYF. The CDR3 region has the DNA TGTGCCATCAGTGAAGGGGCGTTAAGCTACGAGCAGTACTTC.

In regard to this clonotype: Given a much more abundant clone one base away, this may be a read error. The rearrangement links TRBV9 to TRBJ2-4, with 7 bases lining up with TRBD2. Germline V gene data show CDR1 as SGDLS and CDR2 as YYNGEE. CDR3 size: 17 residues. CDR3 amino acids: CAGSVDISGVAKNIQYF. The CDR3 nucleotides are TGTGCCGGCAGCGTAGATATCAGCGGGGTAGCCAAAAACATTCAGTACTTC.

The chain couples TRBV28 to TRBJ2-7, with D tentatively TRBD1 or TRBD2 (5 bases each). This CDR3 is 12 amino acids long. The ends were cut back, 6 bases at V and 4 bases at J, with 10 bases in the middle. Germline CDR1 and CDR2: MDHEN and SYDVKM. The chain's CDR3 is CASRPGRYEQYF. The CDR3 nucleotides are TGTGCCAGCAGGCCGGGACGATACGAGCAGTACTTC. The full variable domain, with the rest looked up from reference TRBV28 and TRBJ2-7, is DVKVTQSSRYLVKRTGEKVFLECVQDMDHENMFWYRQDPGLGLRLIYFSYDVKMKEKGDIPEGYSVSREKKERFSLILESASTNQTSMYLCASRPGRYEQYFGPGTRLTVT.

The rearrangement links TRBV12-3 or TRBV12-4 to TRBJ1-6; no reliable D call. The CDR3 totals 15 residues. Trimming stripped 5 bases from V and 8 bases from J, with 16 bases between. This CDR3 reads CASSRLGFHHSPLHF. CDR3 in DNA: TGTGCCAGCAGTCGGTTAGGGTTCCACCATTCACCCCTCCACTTT.

Of note for this clonotype: A read error may explain this, as a much larger clone is one base away. The rearrangement uses TRBV5-1 and TRBJ2-3; D gene unclear. Germline V lookup: CDR1 SGHRS, CDR2 YFSETQ. V lost 2 bases, J lost 6 bases, and 10 bases lay in between. The CDR3 contains 13 residues. The CDR3 spells CASSFVPSDTQYF. CDR3 nucleotides: TGCGCCAGCAGCTTTGTCCCGAGTGATACGCAGTATTTT.